This TCR beta chain appears in the sequencing data of a study of beta chain features in type 1 diabetes (dated by TCRdb to 2016 to 2018). About the full investigation: No differences in mean age, gender distribution, total cell number or subset yield were found between patients and healthy donors. A total of roughly 100 million sorted cells were examined across all samples, and RNA yield correlated strongly with the number of cells per subset. The study compared the TCRB repertoires of sorted circulating CD4+ T cell subsets in recently diagnosed type 1 diabetes patients with those in matched healthy donors. Regulatory and stem cell-like memory subsets were isolated from only 8 patients and 8 healthy donors, whereas naive and central memory subsets came from all 30 or so donors.

Overall results and qualifications from the work: Only small numbers of individuals were included in the HLA sub-analyses, which left unresolved whether HLA type had any influence on TCRB rearrangement. Patients with type 1 diabetes made fewer insertions and deleted more nucleotides at VDJ recombination sites, implying thymic rearrangement abnormalities. Naive, central memory and regulatory TCRB repertoires appeared to be more similar among patients than among healthy donors. Type 1 diabetes patients showed a moderate but significant shortening of TCRB CDR3 length in all four CD4+ subsets. Shorter templates might be favored by PCR, yet because patient and control samples were amplified and corrected together, any such skew would affect both groups equally. Because cDNA was sequenced instead of genomic DNA, activated cells with high expression could be over-represented, although the groups did not differ in activation or CD3 levels.

As for this clone: Its cognate antigen has yet to be identified. No much larger clone is present one base from it, and per-base qualities are unavailable.

CDR1 MDHEN and CDR2 SYDVKM were looked up in the germline V gene. Taken from cysteine to phenylalanine, the CDR3 has 13 residues. Just the 39-base CDR3 DNA is kept, in frame starting at base 1. A distance of 7 bases separates the germline ends of V and J, which lose 4 bases and 1 base respectively. Each donor gave one peripheral blood draw, averaging roughly 120 mL, which was collected into heparinised tubes. A BD FACSAria II was used to sort naive, central memory, regulatory and stem cell-like memory CD4+ T cells with a panel that included CD45RO, CCR7, CD25, CD127, CD95 and CD27. A purity above 98% was achieved for all sorted populations. PBMCs were isolated right away by Lymphoprep density gradient centrifugation and were stained directly, without culture. Samples were stained and sorted in pairs, with one healthy donor and one patient per experiment, so that batch effects were minimized. The High Capacity cDNA Reverse Transcription Kit was used to reverse transcribe all of the isolated RNA, meaning that expressed TCRB transcripts were what got sequenced. Deep immunoSEQ sequencing was applied to naive, central memory and regulatory T cell samples, giving an average of approximately 4 million total reads per sample. After sorted cells were lysed in RLT buffer, RNA was extracted with DNase-treated RNeasy Micro or Mini kits, with the choice depending on cell number. Each cell subset was processed on its own to prevent cross-contamination, while patient and healthy donor samples were processed together. TCRB sequences were amplified from cDNA with the immunoSEQ multiplex PCR, producing 87-bp fragments spanning the CDR3 region. Sequencing of the amplicons was done on the Illumina HiSeq platform. In the paper's pipeline: PCR bias was corrected computationally using synthetic template baselines, and reads within Hamming distance 2 were collapsed, with unmergeable singletons discarded. Reads were aligned against IMGT so that V, D and J genes, CDR3 length and insertions or deletions at six rearrangement sites could be assigned. Within each subset, clonotype counts were normalized to sorted cell number, and only after that were true diversity and Gini coefficients computed with the tcR R package. The overlap coefficient, calculated on TCRB nucleotide sequences, was used to quantify repertoire sharing. Out-of-frame TCRB sequences from naive cells were analyzed as a proxy for the pre-selection repertoire. TCRdb provides this immuneACCESS table in a form limited to in-frame rearrangements. Some clones are lacking; in checked studies, under half of them reflect an unresolved V gene, and why the rest are absent is not known. D and trimming come from the DNA, and the V and J calls and clone size come from that table. This sample is represented by 500,000 to 700,000 clones; about 14% of them were singletons. Under 0.095% of the sample goes to the ten largest clones.

The chain couples TRBV28 to TRBJ1-1, with no confident D gene call. Sequenced input: naive CD4+ T cells from blood. In the paper's terms, the cell subset or site label means: true naive CD4+ T cells. This receptor was identified in a man between 18 and 35 years old in good health. CDR3 protein: CASSSQANTEAFF. The DNA reads TGTGCCAGCAGTTCCCAGGCGAACACTGAAGCTTTCTTT.